This T cell receptor (beta chain) was documented in a study of T cell changes during pregnancy in multiple sclerosis. Assay: immunoSEQ multiplex PCR; the TCRdb copy retains only in-frame clones and omits some. The top ten clones hold around 1.3% of a sample with about 36,000 clones, approximately 92% of them seen once. Germline loops: CDR1 SGHDN, CDR2 FVKESK. V shed 3 bases and J shed 5 bases, with 12 bases lying between them. This CDR3 contains 14 residues. Sequenced material: PBMCs (not recorded whether the cells were cultured). The gene calls are TRBV14 and TRBJ2-3; TRBD1 is a possible D gene (5 bases). The clonotype was recovered from a female donor with multiple sclerosis, enrolled in a pregnancy study. The chain's CDR3 is CASSHRQYKDTQYF. CDR3 in DNA: TGTGCCAGCAGCCATAGACAGTACAAAGATACGCAGTATTTT.